Presented here are 17 T cell receptor beta chains from one specimen sequenced in a study of PD-L1 blockade in urothelial cancer. Generated by immunoSEQ multiplex PCR, the TCRdb table keeps only in-frame clones and is missing some. The sample carries 75,000 to 95,000 clones, under 95% recorded once. As for time point: peripheral blood 6 weeks after treatment start. The sequenced sample was PBMCs, obtained around atezolizumab (anti-PD-L1) treatment. All receptors come from a woman aged 80 or older with urothelial cancer.

This clone has a single count. The J gene is TRBJ1-6, the V gene TRBV9; 7 nucleotides align to TRBD1. Germline loops: CDR1 SGDLS, CDR2 YYNGEE. The V and J ends lost 4 bases and 7 bases, in that order; junction bases with no gene match: 8. This CDR3 is 15 amino acids long. For the CDR3, the DNA is TGTGCCAGCAGCACAGGGGACTGGACAAATTCACCCCTCCACTTT. Translation: CASSTGDWTNSPLHF. The full variable domain, its missing parts supplied by reference TRBV9 and TRBJ1-6, is DSGVTQTPKHLITATGQRVTLRCSPRSGDLSVYWYQQSLDQGLQFLIQYYNGEERAKGNILERFSAQQFPDLHSELNLSSLELGDSALYFCASSTGDWTNSPLHFGNGTRLTVT.

This clone was counted once. The chain links TRBV28 to TRBJ2-2, with 7 bases identical to TRBD2. CDR1 is MDHEN, CDR2 SYDVKM, per germline. Trimming at V came to 6 bases and at J to 2 bases, leaving 9 bases not matched to a gene. The CDR3 length is 16 residues. The CDR3 nucleotides read TGTGCCAGCAGCTCAACCGGGACTACAAACACCGGGGAGCTGTTTTTT. This codes for CASSSTGTTNTGELFF.

The V and J genes are TRBV27 and TRBJ2-7, with D unresolved. CDR1 is MNHEY and CDR2 is SMNVEV in the germline V gene (reference sequence). CDR3 length: 11 amino acids. Trimming took 9 bases from V and 3 from J, leaving 9 bases between them. DNA of the CDR3: TGTGCCAGAGCCTCCCTCTACGAGCAGTACTTC. As protein: CARASLYEQYF.

The chain employs TRBV5-4 and TRBJ2-7; 10 nucleotides align to TRBD2. CDR1 is SGHNT and CDR2 is YYREEE in the germline V gene (reference sequence). CDR3 length: 15 residues. The J segment lost 6 bases and the V segment lost 0 bases, leaving 6 bases of the junction unmatched. CDR3 region: CASSLGWTSGTEQYF. The CDR3 DNA sequence: TGTGCCAGCAGCTTGGGTTGGACTAGCGGTACCGAGCAGTACTTC. The full variable domain, completed using reference TRBV5-4 and TRBJ2-7, is ETGVTQSPTHLIKTRGQQVTLRCSSQSGHNTVSWYQQALGQGPQFIFQYYREEENGRGNFPPRFSGLQFPNYSSELNVNALELDDSALYLCASSLGWTSGTEQYFGPGTRLTVT.

J is TRBJ2-7 and V is TRBV19; possible D gene TRBD2, 5 bases. Germline V gene data show CDR1 as LNHDA and CDR2 as SQIVND (reference sequence). The CDR3 consists of 13 residues. Between the trimmed V and J ends, which lost 4 bases and 7 bases, there was a span of 14 bases. CDR3 DNA: TGTGCCAGTAGTACCCGTGAGGACTTTGAGCAGTACTTC. It is translated as CASSTREDFEQYF. Full variable domain (outside the CDR3, taken from reference TRBV19 and TRBJ2-7): DGGITQSPKYLFRKEGQNVTLSCEQNLNHDAMYWYRQDPGQGLRLIYYSQIVNDFQKGDIAEGYSVSREKKESFPLTVTSAQKNPTAFYLCASSTREDFEQYFGPGTRLTVT.

The chain carries TRBV5-4 and TRBJ1-1; TRBD1 agrees at 7 bases. Germline CDR1 is SGHNT and CDR2 is YYREEE (reference sequence). The ends lost 0 bases at V and 4 bases at J; junction bases unmatched: 9. This CDR3 has 16 residues. The CDR3 is CASSLEAGGRGTEAFF. CDR3 nucleotide sequence: TGTGCCAGCAGCTTGGAGGCAGGGGGAAGGGGCACTGAAGCTTTCTTT. Full variable domain (outside the CDR3, taken from reference TRBV5-4 and TRBJ1-1): ETGVTQSPTHLIKTRGQQVTLRCSSQSGHNTVSWYQQALGQGPQFIFQYYREEENGRGNFPPRFSGLQFPNYSSELNVNALELDDSALYLCASSLEAGGRGTEAFFGQGTRLTVV.

The V call is TRBV9, the J call TRBJ2-7; TRBD1 agrees at 12 bases. The CDR3 is 16 residues long. Per germline, CDR1 SGDLS and CDR2 YYNGEE. J was trimmed by 5 bases and V by 3 bases; bases with no gene match: 9. The CDR3 region has the DNA TGTGCCAGCAGCGCCACCGGGGGACAGGGGGCCGACGAGCAGTACTTC. It translates to CASSATGGQGADEQYF.

V is TRBV7-3 and J is TRBJ2-7; 9 bases agree with TRBD2. CDR1 is SGHTA and CDR2 is FQGTGA in the germline V gene. With 2 bases clipped from V and 3 bases from J, the junction kept 5 bases outside the gene matches. The CDR3 runs to 15 residues. DNA of the CDR3: TGTGCCAGCAGCTTAGTCTCTAGCGGGAACTACGAGCAGTACTTC. Translating gives CASSLVSSGNYEQYF.

This clone came up a few times. V and J are TRBV7-9 and TRBJ2-7, with a possible D match to TRBD2 (5 bases). The germline gives CDR1 SEHNR, CDR2 FQNEAQ (reference sequence). Trimming stripped 5 bases from V and 2 bases from J, with 16 bases between. There are 15 residues in the CDR3. The CDR3 region has the DNA TGTGCCAGCAGCCCTAAGGCCGGGGTACCCTACGAGCAGTACTTC. Amino acid sequence: CASSPKAGVPYEQYF.

CDR3 sequence (DNA): TGTGCCAGCAGTTTGATCCCCGGGACAGGGGTTAGGGAGCAGTACTTC. Translating it yields CASSLIPGTGVREQYF. The gene calls are TRBV27 and TRBJ2-7, with 10 nucleotides matching TRBD1. Trimming at V came to 3 bases and at J to 7 bases, leaving 12 bases not matched to a gene. CDR1 is MNHEY and CDR2 is SMNVEV in the germline V gene (reference sequence). This CDR3 is built from 16 residues.

The genes are TRBV9 and TRBJ2-1, with 11 positions matching TRBD1. The CDR3 is 16 amino acids. Germline-derived CDR1 and CDR2 are SGDLS and YYNGEE. Trimming cost V 4 bases and J 7 bases; bases outside gene matches: 10. This chain's CDR3 is CASSTRTGGAGNEQFF. The CDR3 region has the DNA TGTGCCAGCAGCACGCGGACAGGGGGCGCGGGTAATGAGCAGTTCTTC.

This chain connects TRBV18 to TRBJ2-2; D not certain. The ends were cut back, 0 bases at V and 1 base at J, with 3 bases in the middle. Germline V lookup: CDR1 KGHSH, CDR2 LQKENI. The CDR3 has 14 amino acids. CDR3 bases: TGTGCCAGCTCACCACCCATGAACACCGGGGAGCTGTTTTTT. Protein: CASSPPMNTGELFF.

The genes are TRBV7-2 and TRBJ1-4; 11 nucleotides line up with TRBD1. V was pared by 5 bases and J by 7 bases, with 3 bases of the junction left unmatched. The germline CDR1 and CDR2 sequences are SGHTA and FQGNSA. The CDR3 sequence is 14 residues long. CDR3 in amino acids: CASSPGTGGEKLFF. CDR3 in DNA: TGTGCCAGCAGCCCAGGGACAGGGGGTGAAAAACTGTTTTTT. Full variable domain (remainder filled in from reference TRBV7-2 and TRBJ1-4): GAGVSQSPSNKVTEKGKDVELRCDPISGHTALYWYRQSLGQGLEFLIYFQGNSAPDKSGLPSDRFSAERTGGSVSTLTIQRTQQEDSAVYLCASSPGTGGEKLFFGSGTQLSVL.

The chain employs TRBV2 and TRBJ1-1; maybe TRBD1 (5 bases). This CDR3 region has 14 residues. Trimming took off 5 bases at V and 7 bases at J, with 17 bases between the two ends. The germline CDR1 and CDR2 sequences are SNHLY and FYNNEI. The CDR3 region has the DNA TGTGCCAGCAGTTCCCGGACATCCCGCAGTGAAGCTTTCTTT. As protein: CASSSRTSRSEAFF. Combining the CDR3 with reference TRBV2 and TRBJ1-1 gives the whole variable domain EPEVTQTPSHQVTQMGQEVILRCVPISNHLYFYWYRQILGQKVEFLVSFYNNEISEKSEIFDDQFSVERPDGSNFTLKIRSTKLEDSAMYFCASSSRTSRSEAFFGQGTRLTVV.

The genes are TRBV10-3 and TRBJ2-7; 8 bases align to TRBD2. Germline CDR1 is ENHRY and CDR2 is SYGVKD. This CDR3 comprises 14 residues. Germline trimming cut 4 bases from V and 1 base from J; bases unmatched to any gene: 3. CDR3 bases: TGTGCCATCAGTGTTAGCGGGGAATCCTACGAGCAGTACTTC. It is translated as CAISVSGESYEQYF.

The genes are TRBV7-8 and TRBJ1-5; D perhaps matches TRBD1 (5 bases). With 0 bases removed from V and 8 bases from J, the gap between germline ends came to 8 bases. Germline V gene sequence: CDR1 SGHVS, CDR2 FQNEAQ. The CDR3 loop spans 13 amino acids. DNA for the CDR3: TGTGCCAGCAGCTTAGCGGGGGAGGAGCCCCAGCATTTT. This translates into CASSLAGEEPQHF.

V usage is TRBV5-4 and J usage is TRBJ2-1; 12 bases line up with TRBD1. CDR1 is SGHNT, CDR2 YYREEE, per germline (reference sequence). The CDR3 is 15 amino acids. After removal of 4 bases from V and 6 bases from J, the junction contained 5 bases not matched to a gene. CDR3 sequence (DNA): TGTGCCAGCAGCCTGGGACAGGGGGCGGTCAATGAGCAGTTCTTC. Protein product: CASSLGQGAVNEQFF.